The clone carrying this T cell receptor (beta chain) was found many times. This entry belongs to a study of T-cell reconstitution after alpha-beta-depleted transplantation in children. Unique molecular identifiers featured in how the TCRbeta library was prepared. A single record per CDR3 protein comes from TCRdb applying MiXCR to the PCR reads. This sample has about half a million distinct CDR3 sequences, with roughly an eighth found just once. The receptor was isolated from a human donor who donated a stem cell graft to a child with combined immunodeficiency. This sample comprised PBMCs from the stem cell graft donor, obtained from the stem cell graft.

In DNA form, the CDR3 reads TGTGCCAGCCGAAACTCCCGGGACGGTCTTTCACCCCTCCACTTT. It codes for CASRNSRDGLSPLHF. The chain carries TRBV6-5 and TRBJ1-6, with a tentative D call TRBD1 (5 bases). CDR3 size: 15 residues. CDR1 is MNHEY, CDR2 SVGAGI, per germline. V lost 8 bases and J 9 bases, leaving 20 bases between the germline ends.